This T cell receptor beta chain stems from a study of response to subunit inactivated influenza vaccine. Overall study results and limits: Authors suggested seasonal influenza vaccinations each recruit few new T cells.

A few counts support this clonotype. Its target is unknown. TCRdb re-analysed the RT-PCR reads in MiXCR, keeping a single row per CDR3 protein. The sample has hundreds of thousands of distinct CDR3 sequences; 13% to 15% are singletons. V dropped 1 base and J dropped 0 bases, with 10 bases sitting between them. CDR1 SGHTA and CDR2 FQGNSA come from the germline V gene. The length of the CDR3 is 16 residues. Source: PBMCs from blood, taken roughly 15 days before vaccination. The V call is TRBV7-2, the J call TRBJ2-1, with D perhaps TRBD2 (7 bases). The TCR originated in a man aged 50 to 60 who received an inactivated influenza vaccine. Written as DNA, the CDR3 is TGTGCCAGCAGCTTAGGCGGGGGCCCCTCCTACAATGAGCAGTTCTTC. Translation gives CASSLGGGPSYNEQFF.